This TCR beta chain came from a study of blood T cell repertoires in COVID-19. This CDR3 contains 16 residues. The ends lost 5 bases at V and 0 bases at J; junction bases unmatched: 6. Germline V gene lookup returns CDR1 LNHDA and CDR2 SQIVND (reference sequence). In the study's own analysis: Reference gene primer amplification in the assay estimated nucleated cell counts. Some clones are missing from TCRdb's copy, which holds only in-frame ones; the method was immunoSEQ multiplex PCR. V and J calls and clone size are given by that table; D and trimming were obtained from the DNA. The profile covers about 260,000 clones, with around 90% appearing a single time and roughly 4% taken by the ten largest.

The chain combines TRBV19 with TRBJ1-3; 8 nucleotides line up with TRBD1. Material: peripheral blood. The receptor was derived from a man aged 60 to 75 who had recovered from COVID-19. CDR3 coding DNA: TGTGCCAGTAGTTACCCACAGGGGGACTCTGGAAACACCATATATTTT. As protein: CASSYPQGDSGNTIYF.